This TCR beta chain was observed in a study of T cells in localized non-small cell lung cancer. Broader study findings: Higher blood T cell density went with longer overall survival. Uninvolved nearby lung showed the greatest T cell clonality, exceeding that found in tumor. Sequencing was limited to one tumor region, leaving the possibility of heterogeneity open. Adjacent lung held a median roughly 60 of the top 100 tumor clones.

The repertoire was sequenced with immunoSEQ multiplex PCR; TCRdb's copy has only in-frame clones and lacks some. The sample records fewer than 90,000 clones, 70% to 90% being singletons. V lost 1 base to trimming and J lost 3 bases, with 5 bases between them. Germline lookup yields CDR1 SGHDN and CDR2 FVKESK. This CDR3 region has 13 residues. About this clone itself: The antigen remains undetermined.

Sequencing was performed on peripheral blood, taken before any cancer treatment. The clonotype was recovered from a man aged 40 to 69 with stage I lung adenocarcinoma. V gene TRBV14 combines with J gene TRBJ2-3; no reliable D call. CDR3 sequence: CASSQVRTDTQYF. The CDR3 DNA reads TGTGCCAGCAGCCAAGTGCGTACAGATACGCAGTATTTT.